This TCR beta chain emerged from a study of beta chain features in type 1 diabetes. Only a few counts were recorded for this clone. Its antigen is not identified. Overall study findings and caveats: When Type 1 diabetes patients were examined, their TCRB CDR3s proved moderately but significantly shorter in all four CD4+ subsets.

The CDR3 covers 15 residues. The ends were cut back, 2 bases at V and 2 bases at J, with 12 bases in the middle. Germline V gene sequence: CDR1 SEHNR, CDR2 FQNEAQ (reference sequence). The entirety of the isolated RNA underwent reverse transcription, so expressed TCRB transcripts were sequenced. The protocol was immunoSEQ multiplex PCR, while the TCRdb copy is restricted to in-frame clones and leaves out a portion. This sample has approximately 360,000 clones, with roughly 12% found just once. The chain employs TRBV7-9 and TRBJ1-2, with D possibly being TRBD1 (6 bases). The clonotype originates from a young woman with type 1 diabetes. Sequenced: naive CD4+ T cells from blood. The CDR3 reads CASSLNRAPNYGYTF. The CDR3 bases are TGTGCCAGCAGCTTAAACAGGGCCCCAAACTATGGCTACACCTTC.